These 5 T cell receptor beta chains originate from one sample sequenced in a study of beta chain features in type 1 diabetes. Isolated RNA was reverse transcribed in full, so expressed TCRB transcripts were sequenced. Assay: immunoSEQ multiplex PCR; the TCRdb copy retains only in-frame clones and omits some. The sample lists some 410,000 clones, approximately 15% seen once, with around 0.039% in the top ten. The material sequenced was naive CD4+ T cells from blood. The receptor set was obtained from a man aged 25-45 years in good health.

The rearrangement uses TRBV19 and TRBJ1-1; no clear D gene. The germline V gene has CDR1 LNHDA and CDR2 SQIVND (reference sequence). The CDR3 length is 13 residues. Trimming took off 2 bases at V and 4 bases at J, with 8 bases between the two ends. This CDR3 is CASSIPLGTEAFF. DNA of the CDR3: TGTGCCAGTAGTATACCCCTTGGCACTGAAGCTTTCTTT.

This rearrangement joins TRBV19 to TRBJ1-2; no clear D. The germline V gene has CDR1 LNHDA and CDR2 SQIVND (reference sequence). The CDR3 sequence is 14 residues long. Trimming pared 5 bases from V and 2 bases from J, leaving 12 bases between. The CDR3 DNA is TGTGCCAGTAGTCGAGGGCCAACAAACTATGGCTACACCTTC. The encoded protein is CASSRGPTNYGYTF. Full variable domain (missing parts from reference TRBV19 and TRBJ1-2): DGGITQSPKYLFRKEGQNVTLSCEQNLNHDAMYWYRQDPGQGLRLIYYSQIVNDFQKGDIAEGYSVSREKKESFPLTVTSAQKNPTAFYLCASSRGPTNYGYTFGSGTRLTVV.

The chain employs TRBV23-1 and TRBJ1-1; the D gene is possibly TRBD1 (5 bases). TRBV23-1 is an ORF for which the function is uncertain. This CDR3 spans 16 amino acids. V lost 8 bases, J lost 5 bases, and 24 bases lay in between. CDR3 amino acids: CASPKAEGFVDTEAFF. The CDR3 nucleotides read TGCGCCAGCCCAAAGGCTGAGGGGTTCGTCGATACTGAAGCTTTCTTT.

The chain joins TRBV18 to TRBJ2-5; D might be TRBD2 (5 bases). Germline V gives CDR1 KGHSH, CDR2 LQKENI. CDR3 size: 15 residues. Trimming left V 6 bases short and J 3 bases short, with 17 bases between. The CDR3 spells CASSTQTLAEETQYF. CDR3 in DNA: TGTGCCAGCTCGACCCAAACCCTAGCCGAAGAGACCCAGTACTTC.

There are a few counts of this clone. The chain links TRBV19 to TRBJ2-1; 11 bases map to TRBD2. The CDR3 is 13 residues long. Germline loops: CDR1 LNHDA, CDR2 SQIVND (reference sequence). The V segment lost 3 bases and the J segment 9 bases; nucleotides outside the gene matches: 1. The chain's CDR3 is CASSISGGAEQFF. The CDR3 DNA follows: TGTGCCAGTAGTATTAGCGGGGGGGCTGAGCAGTTCTTC.